The 17 T cell receptor beta chains given below trace back to one sample, sequenced in a study of T cells after yellow fever vaccination. MiXCR, applied by TCRdb to the 5' RACE reads, yields one record per CDR3 protein. The repertoire holds about 360,000 distinct CDR3 sequences, with approximately 5.7% as singletons. The sample here was PBMCs, taken 5 days after the yellow fever booster vaccination. All receptors derive from a man aged 25-45 years who received the YFV17D yellow fever vaccine.

The V gene is TRBV12-3 or TRBV12-4, the J gene TRBJ2-7, with 11 bases lining up with TRBD2. The CDR3 spans 17 residues. The V and J ends lost 2 bases and 7 bases, in that order; junction bases with no gene match: 13. This CDR3 reads CASSLLGLAGGLGEQYF. The CDR3 DNA reads TGTGCCAGCAGTTTATTGGGGCTAGCGGGAGGACTGGGGGAGCAGTACTTC.

This clonotype has a handful of counts. The chain links TRBV20-1 to TRBJ2-1; D is ambiguous. The V gene lost 0 bases and the J gene lost 6 bases, with 9 bases spanning the gap. This CDR3 comprises 13 residues. The germline V gene has CDR1 DFQATT and CDR2 SNEGSKA (reference sequence). The CDR3 nucleotides read TGCAGTGCTAGAGATCAGCCTCTCAATGAGCAGTTCTTC. It codes for CSARDQPLNEQFF.

This clonotype came up many times. The chain recombines TRBV5-1 with TRBJ2-7, with no clear D. V lost 0 bases, J lost 0 bases, and 7 bases lay in between. The length of the CDR3 is 14 residues. The germline CDR1 and CDR2 sequences are SGHRS and YFSETQ. This CDR3 is CASSLVRDSYEQYF. CDR3 DNA: TGCGCCAGCAGCTTGGTTAGGGACTCCTACGAGCAGTACTTC.

This clonotype came up a few times. J is TRBJ2-1 and V is TRBV24-1; TRBD2 matches 11 bases. The CDR3 covers 13 residues. In germline, CDR1 is KGHDR, CDR2 SFDVKD. Trimming took 9 bases from V and 4 from J; bases not matched to a gene: 1. CDR3 region: CATGTSGYNEQFF. CDR3 nucleotides: TGTGCCACCGGGACTAGCGGTTACAATGAGCAGTTCTTC.

The chain recombines TRBV5-6 with TRBJ1-2; unclear D gene. Germline CDR1 reads SGHDT; CDR2 reads YYEEEE. The V end lost 4 bases, the J end lost 6 bases, and 13 bases lay between the germline ends. The CDR3 extends over 13 amino acids. The CDR3 is CASSLANGDGYTF. The CDR3 coding sequence is TGTGCCAGCAGCCTTGCGAATGGCGATGGCTACACCTTC.

The chain employs TRBV7-2 and TRBJ2-3; D possibly corresponds to TRBD2 (5 bases). V lost 5 bases, J lost 2 bases, and 11 bases lay in between. Germline-derived CDR1 and CDR2 are SGHTA and FQGNSA. The CDR3 contains 14 residues. The CDR3 loop is CASSARVATDTQYF. The CDR3 DNA is TGTGCCAGCAGCGCGAGGGTAGCCACAGATACGCAGTATTTT.

This chain connects TRBV12-3 or TRBV12-4 to TRBJ2-1; D remains unclear. Trimming cost V 9 bases and J 0 bases, with 9 bases left between them. There are 13 residues in the CDR3. The CDR3 nucleotides read TGTGCCAGTAGATGGAGCTCCTACAATGAGCAGTTCTTC. Translating it yields CASRWSSYNEQFF.

This clonotype was observed at least ten times. The rearrangement joins TRBV6-2 or TRBV6-3 to TRBJ2-2; perhaps D is TRBD1 or TRBD2 (5 bases each). Trimming stripped 2 bases from V and 3 bases from J, with 10 bases between. Germline CDR1 MNHEY, CDR2 SVGEGT. CDR3 length: 15 amino acids. The CDR3, as DNA: TGTGCCAGCAGTTACCAGGGACGGTACACCGGGGAGCTGTTTTTT. Amino acid sequence: CASSYQGRYTGELFF.

V is TRBV20-1 and J is TRBJ2-1, with TRBD2 matching over 9 bases. J was trimmed by 3 bases and V by 0 bases; bases with no gene match: 6. CDR1 and CDR2 from the germline V gene are DFQATT and SNEGSKA (reference sequence). This CDR3 region has 16 residues. The CDR3 DNA sequence: TGCAGTGCTAGAGATTTTGCGGGAGGGCTCTACAATGAGCAGTTCTTC. This translates into CSARDFAGGLYNEQFF.

Ten or more counts support this clonotype. V usage is TRBV12-3 or TRBV12-4 and J usage is TRBJ2-2; D perhaps matches TRBD1 (6 bases). The V end was cut by 10 bases, the J end by 9 bases, with 15 bases between. The CDR3 spans 12 residues. For the CDR3, the DNA is TGTGCCAACGGGTTTCGGGACAGGGAGCTGTTTTTT. Translated, it gives CANGFRDRELFF.

This clonotype was picked up a small number of times. The junction does not match germline at one end; this may be a read error. The chain recombines TRBV7-7 with TRBJ2-1; 8 nucleotides align to TRBD1. Germline-derived CDR1 and CDR2 are SSHAT and FNYEAQ (reference sequence). The CDR3 spans 15 residues. The CDR3 is CASSLLSGTGNEQFF. CDR3 in DNA: TGTGCTAGCAGCTTACTCTCCGGGACAGGAAATGAGCAGTTCTTC.

This clonotype was counted between two and nine times. The CDR3 region has the DNA TGCAGTGCTTGGGACAGGGGTTATAACGAGCAGTACTTC. This sequence encodes CSAWDRGYNEQYF. V gene TRBV20-1 combines with J gene TRBJ2-7; 10 nucleotides line up with TRBD1. The length of the CDR3 is 13 residues. Germline V CDR1 and CDR2: DFQATT, SNEGSKA (reference sequence). V gave up 5 bases and J gave up 5 bases; unmatched junction bases: 6.

The genes are TRBV5-4 and TRBJ2-7; D not resolved. V gave up 0 bases and J gave up 6 bases, with 10 bases separating them. Per the germline V gene, CDR1 is SGHNT and CDR2 is YYREEE (reference sequence). The CDR3 totals 13 residues. Here the CDR3 reads CASSLASPREQYF. Written as DNA, the CDR3 is TGTGCCAGCAGCTTGGCGTCGCCTCGCGAGCAGTACTTC.

This clonotype was counted a few times. The gene calls are TRBV6-6 and TRBJ1-2; D perhaps matches TRBD1 (5 bases). Germline values: CDR1 MNHNY, CDR2 SVGAGI (reference sequence). CDR3 size: 13 residues. Trimming pared 0 bases from V and 8 bases from J, leaving 10 bases between. CDR3 loop: CASSYSSGLGYTF. The CDR3 nucleotides are TGTGCCAGCAGTTACTCGTCAGGGCTGGGCTACACCTTC.

The V call is TRBV5-4, the J call TRBJ2-1; perhaps TRBD1 as D (5 bases). CDR3 length equals 13 residues. CDR1 and CDR2 (germline): SGHNT, YYREEE (reference sequence). V was pared by 8 bases and J by 4 bases, with 13 bases between. CDR3 in amino acids: CASNGARYNEQFF. The CDR3 bases are TGTGCCAGTAATGGGGCCCGGTACAATGAGCAGTTCTTC.

This clonotype was counted many times. The chain combines TRBV5-1 with TRBJ2-1, with D perhaps assigned TRBD1 or TRBD2 (5 bases each). The CDR3 sequence is 16 residues long. Looked up from germline, CDR1 is SGHRS and CDR2 is YFSETQ. V lost 0 bases and J lost 0, with 10 bases in between. This CDR3 reads CASSLEGPLSYNEQFF. The DNA for the CDR3 is TGCGCCAGCAGCTTGGAGGGACCCCTCTCCTACAATGAGCAGTTCTTC.

This clonotype has at least ten counts. The V and J genes are TRBV23-1 and TRBJ2-1; D may be TRBD1 (6 bases). TRBV23-1 is an open reading frame, and its role is uncertain. V was clipped by 4 bases and J by 0 bases, with 16 bases between them. This CDR3 has 17 residues. CDR3 sequence: CASSPTRQVSSYNEQFF. The CDR3, as DNA: TGCGCCAGCAGTCCCACCAGACAGGTCAGCTCCTACAATGAGCAGTTCTTC.